This TCR beta chain appears in the sequencing data of a study of cytomegalovirus exposure and HLA in healthy donors. Findings and caveats of the study: 150 or so TCR beta chains were listed as cytomegalovirus-associated. In vitro checks showed that a few CMV-associated chains really do target CMV antigens. TCR beta sequences reportedly predicted most subjects' HLA-A and HLA-B alleles accurately.

The table lists this clone with a few counts. The antigen is unknown. The PCR made use of 60 Vbeta and 13 Jbeta primers. The method was immunoSEQ multiplex PCR; TCRdb's version includes in-frame clones alone and lacks a portion of them. Of 150,000 or so clones listed, roughly 81% are singletons. The material sequenced was PBMCs. The source is a young woman in good health and CMV-seropositive.

Written as DNA, the CDR3 is TGTGCCAGCAGTTCCCAGGGGGGTCAGCCCCAGCATTTT. It specifies CASSSQGGQPQHF. V and J are TRBV6-6 and TRBJ1-5; 7 bases fit TRBD1. The CDR3 is 13 residues long. V gave up 4 bases and J gave up 6 bases; unmatched junction bases: 3. CDR1 MNHNY and CDR2 SVGAGI come from the germline V gene (reference sequence).